The 10 T cell receptor beta chains below all came from one sample that was sequenced in a study of monozygotic twins with inflammatory bowel disease. TCRdb reanalyzed the 5' RACE reads, giving one entry per CDR3 protein sequence and no DNA. The sample has 110,000 to 150,000 distinct CDR3 sequences. Sequencing was carried out using blood. The receptor set was obtained from a human donor with ulcerative colitis or Crohn's disease, or a healthy co-twin of an affected twin (not recorded which).

The rearrangement uses TRBV27 and TRBJ1-2; TCRdb's D gene call, TRBD1, goes unchecked for lack of DNA. The CDR3 runs 13 residues. CDR1 is MNHEY and CDR2 is SMNVEV in the germline V gene (reference sequence). This CDR3 reads CASRRDRDDGYTF.

This chain links TRBV6-1 with TRBJ1-2; the D call from TCRdb, TRBD1, cannot be confirmed without DNA. The CDR3 is 14 residues long. Germline V gene data show CDR1 as MNHNS and CDR2 as SASEGT. The CDR3 reads CASSRSFRGHGYTF.

The chain links TRBV27 to TRBJ2-3; without DNA, the TCRdb call of TRBD1 cannot be checked. Germline V lookup: CDR1 MNHEY, CDR2 SMNVEV (reference sequence). The CDR3 has 15 residues. This CDR3 reads CASSSLPGDRDTQYF.

The CDR3: CASGPSGIQAKNIQYF. The chain has TRBV7-2 and TRBJ2-4. Looked up from germline, CDR1 is SGHTA and CDR2 is FQGNSA. CDR3 size: 16 residues.

The J gene is TRBJ2-7, the V gene TRBV7-3; the D call of TRBD2 rests on TCRdb alone, since no DNA is present to check it. This CDR3 region has 15 residues. The germline V gene has CDR1 SGHTA and CDR2 FQGTGA. This CDR3 is CASSSPSGGKGEQYF.

The chain links TRBV10-2 to TRBJ1-1. The CDR3 loop spans 14 amino acids. Per germline, CDR1 WSHSY and CDR2 SAAADI. CDR3 protein: CASSESRAGTEAFF.

This clonotype ranks as medium-sized (0.01 to 0.1%) in terms of frequency. This chain connects TRBV27 to TRBJ2-7; TCRdb designates TRBD2, a call that cannot be tested without DNA. CDR1 and CDR2 from the germline V gene are MNHEY and SMNVEV (reference sequence). The CDR3 runs to 14 residues. Here the CDR3 reads CASSFSSGTYEQYF.

J is TRBJ2-7 and V is TRBV4-2; as DNA is missing, the TRBD2 call by TCRdb cannot be tested. The CDR3 length is 16 residues. Germline CDR1 and CDR2: LGHNA and YNFKEQ. The CDR3 sequence is CASSQQGLAASYEQYF.

This chain joins TRBV20-1 and TRBJ1-5; absent DNA, TCRdb's TRBD1 call cannot be checked. This CDR3 is 16 amino acids long. Germline assignment: CDR1 DFQATT and CDR2 SNEGSKA (reference sequence). CDR3 region: CSARDWTDDSNQPQHF.

This chain links TRBV5-1 with TRBJ2-3; the D gene TCRdb calls, TRBD2, cannot be checked with no DNA. The CDR3 length is 16 residues. The germline gives CDR1 SGHRS, CDR2 YFSETQ. The CDR3 sequence: CASFPGTSGSRDTQYF.